The 27 T cell receptor beta chains in this list originate from one sample, sequenced in a study of T cells in women clearing cervical HPV infection. Libraries were prepared by immunoSEQ multiplex PCR; TCRdb keeps only in-frame clonotypes and omits some of them. This listing includes under 50,000 clones. Sequences were obtained from blood buffy coat. Every receptor here comes from a woman between 18 and 70 years old with a cervical HPV16 infection that either progressed to CIN3+ or cleared (not recorded which).

Comments on this clone: The missing CDR3 end, 3 residues past where the read stops, is filled in from the germline J gene. The chain is built from TRBV4-2 and TRBJ2-7; 9 bases are a match to TRBD1. Looked up from germline, CDR1 is LGHNA and CDR2 is YNFKEQ. Trimming took 5 bases from V and 2 from J; bases not matched to a gene: 16. The CDR3 consists of 18 residues. CDR3 bases read: TGTGCCAGCAGCGAAGGGACAGGGCTCCGCGTGCCTCCCTACGAG. This gives the protein CASSEGTGLRVPPYE. In full, the CDR3 is CASSEGTGLRVPPYEQYF.

With regard to this clone: The read is 3 residues too short to cover the CDR3 end, so that end is filled in from the germline J gene. The V call is TRBV18, the J call TRBJ2-1; no definite D call. CDR1 and CDR2 from the germline V gene are KGHSH and LQKENI. Deletions cut 5 bases from V and 5 bases from J, with 7 bases between. This CDR3 has 12 residues. This chain's CDR3 is CASSILNNEQFF. The covered CDR3 bases are TGTGCCAGCTCAATACTCAACAATGAG.

Points on this clone: With the read ending 3 residues before the CDR3 end, the germline J gene is used to fill in that end. This chain uses TRBV4-1 with TRBJ1-4; tentatively, D is TRBD1 (6 bases). Per the germline V gene, CDR1 is MGHRA and CDR2 is YSYEKL. V dropped 2 bases and J dropped 7 bases, with 17 bases sitting between them. The CDR3 covers 16 residues. The CDR3 DNA, read in part, is TGCGCCAGCAGCCAATCCAGGCAGGGGAGGGGTGAAAAA. Its protein product is CASSQSRQGRGEK. The whole CDR3 reads CASSQSRQGRGEKLFF.

Notes on this clone: The read halts 3 residues ahead of the CDR3 end, with the missing end drawn from the germline J gene. This chain connects TRBV5-1 to TRBJ1-2; D is unresolved. This CDR3 spans 12 amino acids. CDR1 and CDR2 from the germline V gene are SGHRS and YFSETQ. The DNA read from the CDR3 is TGCGCCAGCAGCCCAAATACAGAAGGC. It specifies CASSPNTEG. The entire CDR3 reads CASSPNTEGYTF.

Concerning this clone itself: The read stops 3 residues short of the end of the CDR3; the missing end is completed from the germline J gene. The V call is TRBV2, the J call TRBJ2-1; 9 bases agree with TRBD2. The CDR3 loop spans 17 amino acids. Germline V lookup: CDR1 SNHLY, CDR2 FYNNEI. V was clipped by 7 bases and J by 0 bases; unmatched bases: 10. The part of the CDR3 DNA that was read is TGTGCCAGCAAACAGCGGGGGGCCGTGAGCTCCTACAATGAG. It encodes CASKQRGAVSSYNE. In full, the CDR3 is CASKQRGAVSSYNEQFF. Together with reference TRBV2 and TRBJ2-1, the CDR3 gives the full variable domain: EPEVTQTPSHQVTQMGQEVILRCVPISNHLYFYWYRQILGQKVEFLVSFYNNEISEKSEIFDDQFSVERPDGSNFTLKIRSTKLEDSAMYFCASKQRGAVSSYNEQFFGPGTRLTVL.

The sequenced part of the CDR3 DNA is TGCAGTGCTAGGAGGCAGGGAGTTGGC. This gives the protein CSARRQGVG. The full CDR3 protein reads CSARRQGVGYTF. The rearrangement links TRBV20-1 to TRBJ1-2; D possibly corresponds to TRBD1 (5 bases). From the germline J gene comes the end of the CDR3, since the read stops 3 residues before it. The germline V gene has CDR1 DFQATT and CDR2 SNEGSKA (reference sequence). The CDR3 is 12 residues long. V dropped 3 bases and J dropped 7 bases, with 12 bases sitting between them.

To note about this clone: The read ends 3 residues shy of where the CDR3 ends; the end is completed using the germline J gene. This chain joins TRBV5-4 and TRBJ2-2; 7 bases are a match to TRBD2. The CDR3 has 15 amino acids. V trimming: 5 bases; J trimming: 0 bases; junction bases outside the gene matches: 4. Germline V CDR1 and CDR2: SGHNT, YYREEE (reference sequence). Here the CDR3 reads CASRLAGPNTGELFF. Partial CDR3 DNA: TGTGCCAGCAGGTTAGCGGGTCCGAACACCGGGGAG.

This CDR3 reads CASRTGVPDTQYF. The sequenced CDR3 bases are TGTGCCAGCAGGACAGGGGTCCCAGATACG. This chain joins TRBV2 and TRBJ2-3; 8 bases map to TRBD1. The read terminates 3 residues before the CDR3 end, so the remaining end is supplied by the germline J gene. The CDR3 runs to 13 residues. Germline V gives CDR1 SNHLY, CDR2 FYNNEI. The V segment lost 6 bases and the J segment 4 bases; nucleotides outside the gene matches: 3.

Here the CDR3 reads CASSSGTANEKLFF. CDR3 DNA (partial): TGCGCCAGCAGCTCCGGGACAGCCAATGAAAAA. This sequence joins TRBV5-1 and TRBJ1-4; 7 positions match TRBD1. Read sequence stops 3 residues before the CDR3 end, and the germline J gene provides the missing end. The germline V gene has CDR1 SGHRS and CDR2 YFSETQ. The trim removed 3 bases at V and 5 bases at J, leaving 4 bases unmatched. CDR3 length: 14 amino acids.

In regard to this clone: The sequenced fragment ends 3 residues before the CDR3 boundary, so the rest is inferred from the germline J gene. This chain joins TRBV10-3 and TRBJ2-6, with a possible D match to TRBD2 (6 bases). V was cut by 6 bases and J by 0 bases, with 12 bases left in between. The V gene's germline CDR1 is ENHRY and CDR2 SYGVKD. This CDR3 spans 16 amino acids. The CDR3 DNA, read in part, is TGTGCCATCAGCGAAACGGAGGGCTCTGGGGCCAACGTC. Protein product: CAISETEGSGANV. The complete CDR3 sequence is CAISETEGSGANVLTF.

Worth noting for this clone: The read ends 3 residues before the CDR3 terminus; that terminus is restored from the germline J gene. The chain has TRBV18 and TRBJ1-1, with 7 nucleotides matching TRBD1. CDR1 KGHSH and CDR2 LQKENI come from the germline V gene. CDR3 length equals 17 residues. Germline trimming cut 3 bases from V and 2 bases from J; bases unmatched to any gene: 12. The CDR3 protein is CASSPTLSGQSNTEAFF. CDR3 bases read: TGTGCCAGCTCACCCACCCTATCGGGACAGTCTAACACTGAA.

Regarding this clone: Sequencing ends 3 residues short of the CDR3 end; the germline J gene provides the rest. This chain connects TRBV19 to TRBJ1-2, with TRBD1 as a possible D gene (5 bases). This CDR3 spans 15 amino acids. Germline V gives CDR1 LNHDA, CDR2 SQIVND (reference sequence). This CDR3 reads CASSMTSGTYNDYTF. The DNA read from the CDR3 is TGTGCCAGTAGTATGACTAGCGGGACCTACAATGAC.

With respect to this clone: The read gets to within 3 residues of the CDR3 end, and the germline J gene fills in the rest. This chain uses TRBV6-2 or TRBV6-3 with TRBJ2-3; 10 nucleotides line up with TRBD1. CDR1 and CDR2 (germline): MNHEY, SVGEGT. CDR3 length equals 16 residues. The CDR3 spells CASSSRDRGSNQPQYF. The CDR3 DNA, read in part, is TGTGCCAGCAGTTCCCGGGACAGGGGTAGCAATCAGCCG.

As regards this clone: The read is 3 residues too short to cover the CDR3 end, so that end is filled in from the germline J gene. The J gene is TRBJ2-2, the V gene TRBV19, with D possibly matching TRBD2 (5 bases). V lost 10 bases, J lost 8 bases, and 17 bases lay in between. The germline CDR1 and CDR2 sequences are LNHDA and SQIVND (reference sequence). The CDR3 length is 13 residues. The CDR3 sequence is CATKSGPGGELFF. Partial CDR3 DNA: TGTGCCACCAAGAGCGGCCCGGGGGGGGAG.

About this clone itself: The read gets to within 3 residues of the CDR3 end, and the germline J gene fills in the rest. V is TRBV29-1 and J is TRBJ2-3; 8 bases line up with TRBD1. The CDR3 covers 14 residues. The germline V gene encodes CDR1 SQVTM and CDR2 ANQGSEA. V dropped 7 bases and J dropped 1; count of bases not matched to a gene: 7. CDR3 DNA, as far as it was read: TGCAGCGGCACCGGGACAGGAGGCACAGATACG. It yields the protein CSGTGTGGTDT. The full CDR3 is CSGTGTGGTDTQYF.

To note about this clone: The read halts 3 residues ahead of the CDR3 end, with the missing end drawn from the germline J gene. V is TRBV5-1 and J is TRBJ1-6; a weak D match, TRBD1 (5 bases). V was pared by 0 bases and J by 7 bases, with 11 bases between. The CDR3 covers 15 residues. Germline V gene lookup returns CDR1 SGHRS and CDR2 YFSETQ. Incomplete CDR3 DNA: TGCGCCAGCAGCTTGGGAGACAGTAGGAATTCACCC. This codes for CASSLGDSRNSP. Given in full, the CDR3 is CASSLGDSRNSPLHF.

Worth noting for this clone: The read halts 3 residues ahead of the CDR3 end, with the missing end drawn from the germline J gene. The chain has TRBV19 and TRBJ1-5; unclear D gene. Germline CDR1 reads LNHDA; CDR2 reads SQIVND (reference sequence). The CDR3 loop spans 15 amino acids. V lost 3 bases, J lost 0 bases, and 9 bases lay in between. The chain's CDR3 is CASSMRAYSNQPQHF. Incomplete CDR3 DNA: TGTGCCAGTAGTATGCGAGCATATAGCAATCAGCCC.

Turning to this clone: Other DNA sequences from this sample encode an identical CDR3 as well. The CDR3: CASSPRGTDENYGYTF. The DNA read from the CDR3 is TGTGCCAGCTCACCTAGAGGGACAGACGAGAACTATGGC. The chain has TRBV18 and TRBJ1-2, with TRBD1 matching 7 bases. The CDR3 end is not reached by the read, which stops 3 residues before it; the germline J gene fills it in. Germline V gene sequence: CDR1 KGHSH, CDR2 LQKENI. The V segment lost 3 bases and the J segment 2 bases; nucleotides outside the gene matches: 9. The CDR3 totals 16 residues. Based on the CDR3 plus reference TRBV18 and TRBJ1-2, the full variable domain is NAGVMQNPRHLVRRRGQEARLRCSPMKGHSHVYWYRQLPEEGLKFMVYLQKENIIDESGMPKERFSAEFPKEGPSILRIQQVVRGDSAAYFCASSPRGTDENYGYTFGSGTRLTVV.

Concerning this clone: The CDR3 extends 3 residues past the end of the read, so its final part is completed from the germline J gene. This sequence joins TRBV5-1 and TRBJ2-7; TRBD2 agrees at 10 bases. The germline V gene encodes CDR1 SGHRS and CDR2 YFSETQ. The CDR3 contains 17 residues. The trim removed 5 bases at V and 5 bases at J, leaving 16 bases unmatched. CDR3 loop: CASRSEGALAGFDEQYF. Partial CDR3 DNA: TGCGCCAGCAGATCAGAAGGGGCACTAGCGGGGTTCGACGAG.

Details on this clone: The read ends 3 residues before the CDR3 terminus; that terminus is restored from the germline J gene. This chain uses TRBV5-1 with TRBJ2-3; D gene unclear. The CDR3 consists of 17 residues. CDR1 and CDR2 from the germline V gene are SGHRS and YFSETQ. CDR3 bases read: TGCGCCAGCAGCTCGCAGATCGTTGGGCAGCTCCAAGAGACG. Its translation is CASSSQIVGQLQET. The entire CDR3 reads CASSSQIVGQLQETQYF.

As to this clone: The read ends 3 residues shy of where the CDR3 ends; the end is completed using the germline J gene. This sequence joins TRBV20-1 and TRBJ2-2; D perhaps matches TRBD2 (6 bases). The CDR3 totals 16 residues. CDR1 DFQATT and CDR2 SNEGSKA come from the germline V gene (reference sequence). The ends were cut back, 0 bases at V and 7 bases at J, with 18 bases in the middle. CDR3 sequence reads: CSARDRKGLHNGELFF. The DNA read from the CDR3 is TGCAGTGCTAGAGATCGGAAGGGACTGCACAACGGGGAG.

Incomplete CDR3 DNA: TGTGCCAGTAGTCTGGGACTAGCGGACGAG. Its protein is CASSLGLADE. The full CDR3 is CASSLGLADEQYF. This rearrangement joins TRBV19 to TRBJ2-7; TRBD2 matches at 11 bases. The missing CDR3 end, 3 residues past where the read stops, is filled in from the germline J gene. The V gene end was trimmed by 5 bases and the J gene end by 5 bases; junction bases not matched to a gene: 2. The length of the CDR3 is 13 residues. CDR1 and CDR2 from the germline V gene are LNHDA and SQIVND (reference sequence).

The sequenced CDR3 bases are TGCGCCAGCAGCTTGCAGGGGTTTGGACAGCCC. Its translation is CASSLQGFGQP. The full CDR3 is CASSLQGFGQPQHF. This chain joins TRBV5-1 and TRBJ1-5, with D perhaps matching TRBD1 (6 bases). The read comes to an end 3 residues before the CDR3 does, leaving the germline J gene to fill in the end. V lost 1 base to trimming and J lost 7 bases, with 12 bases between them. Germline-derived CDR1 and CDR2 are SGHRS and YFSETQ. The CDR3 length is 14 residues.

As for this clone: The read ends 3 residues early relative to the CDR3; the germline J gene fills the gap. The rearrangement uses TRBV20-1 and TRBJ1-5, with TRBD1 matching 9 bases. This CDR3 is built from 13 residues. Germline CDR1 DFQATT, CDR2 SNEGSKA (reference sequence). The trim removed 5 bases at V and 5 bases at J, leaving 4 bases unmatched. CDR3 protein: CSAQGQGHQPQHF. CDR3 bases read: TGCAGTGCTCAGGGACAGGGACATCAGCCC.

Points on this clone: The CDR3 goes on 3 residues after the read ends, and that part is filled in from the germline J gene. The chain uses TRBV7-6 and TRBJ1-4; D not certain. Trimming left V 4 bases short and J 7 bases short, with 16 bases between. CDR1 is SGHVS, CDR2 FNYEAQ, per germline. This CDR3 comprises 15 residues. The sequenced part of the CDR3 DNA is TGTGCCAGCAGCTCTACGGATAATAGGGCTGAAAAA. Translating gives CASSSTDNRAEK. The whole CDR3 is CASSSTDNRAEKLFF.

Turning to this clone: The read halts 3 residues ahead of the CDR3 end, with the missing end drawn from the germline J gene. This chain links TRBV11-2 with TRBJ2-2; no definite D call. CDR1 and CDR2 from the germline V gene are SGHAT and FQNNGV. V lost 3 bases and J lost 1, with 6 bases in between. CDR3 length equals 14 residues. The CDR3 spells CASSFIENTGELFF. The sequenced part of the CDR3 DNA is TGTGCCAGCAGCTTCATAGAGAACACCGGGGAG.

For this clone: With the read ending 3 residues before the CDR3 end, the germline J gene is used to fill in that end. The chain joins TRBV19 to TRBJ2-2; weak D call: TRBD2 (6 bases). V lost 3 bases and J 1 base, leaving 12 bases between the germline ends. CDR3 size: 16 residues. Per germline, CDR1 LNHDA and CDR2 SQIVND (reference sequence). Incomplete CDR3 DNA: TGTGCCAGTAGTATGATAGTAGCGGTGAACACCGGGGAG. Protein sequence: CASSMIVAVNTGE. The entire CDR3 is CASSMIVAVNTGELFF. The whole variable domain, remainder taken from reference TRBV19 and TRBJ2-2, is DGGITQSPKYLFRKEGQNVTLSCEQNLNHDAMYWYRQDPGQGLRLIYYSQIVNDFQKGDIAEGYSVSREKKESFPLTVTSAQKNPTAFYLCASSMIVAVNTGELFFGEGSRLTVL.